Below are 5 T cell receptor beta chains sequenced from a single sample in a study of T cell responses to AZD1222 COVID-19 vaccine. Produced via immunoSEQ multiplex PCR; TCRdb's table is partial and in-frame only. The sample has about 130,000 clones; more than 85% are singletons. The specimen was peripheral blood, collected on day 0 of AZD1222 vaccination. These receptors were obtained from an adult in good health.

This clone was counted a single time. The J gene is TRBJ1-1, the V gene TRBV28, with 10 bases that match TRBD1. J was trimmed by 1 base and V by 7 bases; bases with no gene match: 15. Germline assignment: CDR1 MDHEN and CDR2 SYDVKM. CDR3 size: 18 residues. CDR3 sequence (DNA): TGTGCCAGCATCCTCTCTTTGGGGGACAGGGGACCGAACACTGAAGCTTTCTTT. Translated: CASILSLGDRGPNTEAFF.

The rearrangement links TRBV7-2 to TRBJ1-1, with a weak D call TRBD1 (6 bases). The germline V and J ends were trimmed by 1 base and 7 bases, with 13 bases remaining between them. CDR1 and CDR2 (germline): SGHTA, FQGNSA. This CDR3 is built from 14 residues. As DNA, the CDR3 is TGTGCCAGCAGCTTAGATGAGGCAGGGGTTGAAGCTTTCTTT. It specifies CASSLDEAGVEAFF.

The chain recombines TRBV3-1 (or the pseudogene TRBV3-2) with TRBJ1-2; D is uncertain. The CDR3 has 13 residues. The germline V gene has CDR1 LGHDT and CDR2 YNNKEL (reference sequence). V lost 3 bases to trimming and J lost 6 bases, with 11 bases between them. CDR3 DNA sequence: TGTGCCAGCAGCCAGGTTATTGGGGATGGCTACACCTTC. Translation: CASSQVIGDGYTF.

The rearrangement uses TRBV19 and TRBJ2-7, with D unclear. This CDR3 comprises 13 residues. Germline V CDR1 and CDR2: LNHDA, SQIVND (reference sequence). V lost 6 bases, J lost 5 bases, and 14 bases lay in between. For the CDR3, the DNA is TGTGCCAGTAGACAGAACTCTAACGACGAGCAGTACTTC. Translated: CASRQNSNDEQYF.

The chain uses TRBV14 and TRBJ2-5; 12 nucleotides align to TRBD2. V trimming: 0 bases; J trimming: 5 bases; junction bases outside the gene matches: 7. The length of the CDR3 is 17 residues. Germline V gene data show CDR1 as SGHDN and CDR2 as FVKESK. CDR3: CASSQDERLAGVETQYF. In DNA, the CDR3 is TGTGCCAGCAGCCAAGATGAACGACTAGCGGGAGTGGAGACCCAGTACTTC.